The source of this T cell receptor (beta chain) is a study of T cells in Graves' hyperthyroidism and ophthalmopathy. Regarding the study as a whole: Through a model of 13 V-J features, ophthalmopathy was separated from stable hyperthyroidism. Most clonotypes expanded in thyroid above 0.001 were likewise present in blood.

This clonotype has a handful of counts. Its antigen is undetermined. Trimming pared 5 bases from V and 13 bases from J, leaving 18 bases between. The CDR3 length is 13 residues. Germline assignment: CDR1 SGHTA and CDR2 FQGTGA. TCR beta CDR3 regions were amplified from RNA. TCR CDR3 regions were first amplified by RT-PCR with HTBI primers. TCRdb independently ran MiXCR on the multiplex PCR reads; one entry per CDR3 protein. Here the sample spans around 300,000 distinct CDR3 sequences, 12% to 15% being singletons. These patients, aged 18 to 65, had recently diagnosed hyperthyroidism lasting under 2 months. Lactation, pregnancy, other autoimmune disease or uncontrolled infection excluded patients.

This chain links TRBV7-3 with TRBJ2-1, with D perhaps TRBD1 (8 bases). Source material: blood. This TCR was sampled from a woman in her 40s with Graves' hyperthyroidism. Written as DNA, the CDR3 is TGTGCCAGCAGCCCACAGGGGGGGACTAAACAGTTCTTC. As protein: CASSPQGGTKQFF.